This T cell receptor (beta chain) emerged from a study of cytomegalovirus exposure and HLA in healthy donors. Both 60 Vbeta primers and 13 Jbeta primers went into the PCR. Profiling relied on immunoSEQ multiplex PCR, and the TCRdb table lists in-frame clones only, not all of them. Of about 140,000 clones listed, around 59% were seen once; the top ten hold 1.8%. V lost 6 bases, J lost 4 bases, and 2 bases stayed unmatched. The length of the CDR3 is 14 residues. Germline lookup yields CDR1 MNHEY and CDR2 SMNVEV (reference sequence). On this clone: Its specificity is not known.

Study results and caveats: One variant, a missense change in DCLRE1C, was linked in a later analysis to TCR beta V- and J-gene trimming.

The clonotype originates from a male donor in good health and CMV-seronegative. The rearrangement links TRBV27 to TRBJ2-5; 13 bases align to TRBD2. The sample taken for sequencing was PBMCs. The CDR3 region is CASRRLAGGETQYF. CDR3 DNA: TGTGCCAGCAGGCGACTAGCGGGGGGAGAGACCCAGTACTTC.